A selection of T cell receptor beta chains follows, all from one sample in a study of blood T cells in healthy people across ages. TCRdb processed the 5' RACE reads anew with MiXCR; each CDR3 protein has one entry. The sample consists of under 950,000 distinct CDR3 sequences, 22% of them appearing once. The specimen sequenced was blood. The source of these receptors is a man aged 65-85 years in good health. Each CDR3 is given with its conserved first and last residue. The D gene is left open where the match is weak. The listing skips clone size in some rows; elsewhere it reads once, few, many or a size class.

d_gene	v_gene	abundance	j_gene	CDR3nt	CDR3aa
.	TRBV27	.	TRBJ1-4	TGTGCCAGCAGTTTATATGCCAGGGGACGGGCTAATGAAAAACTGTTTTTT	CASSLYARGRANEKLFF
TRBD2	TRBV5-5	.	TRBJ2-1	TGTGCCAGTGTTGGGCTAACGGGAGGCAATGAGCAGTTCTTC	CASVGLTGGNEQFF
.	TRBV4-1	.	TRBJ2-3	TGCGCCAGCAGCCCCGCGGTTAGCACCTCCACAGATACGCAGTATTTT	CASSPAVSTSTDTQYF
.	TRBV6-5	.	TRBJ2-1	TGTGCCAGCAGGGAGACTATATCGCCCTACAATGAGCAGTTCTTC	CASRETISPYNEQFF
.	TRBV7-2	.	TRBJ2-5	TGTGCCAGCAGCTTCAGGGTTGAGGAGACCCAGTACTTC	CASSFRVEETQYF
.	TRBV11-2	few	TRBJ2-7	TGTGCCAGCAGCTTAGATCTATCGCCCTACGAGCAGTACTTC	CASSLDLSPYEQYF
TRBD1	TRBV20-1	few	TRBJ1-4	TGCAGTGCTAGTTCACAGGGGACTAATGAAAAACTGTTTTTT	CSASSQGTNEKLFF
TRBD2	TRBV11-2	few	TRBJ2-2	TGTGCCAGCAGCTTAGTGTCCACGCCGGGAGGGCTGTTTTTT	CASSLVSTPGGLFF
.	TRBV2	.	TRBJ2-3	TGTGCCAGCGGGACTTCTTACACAGATACGCAGTATTTT	CASGTSYTDTQYF
.	TRBV18	few	TRBJ2-5	TGTGCCAGCTCACCACGGCAGGCCGAAGAGACCCAGTACTTC	CASSPRQAEETQYF
TRBD2	TRBV24-1	.	TRBJ2-3	TGTGCCACCAGTGATATGTCGCTGGAAGAGCGGGGTCTAGATACGCAGTATTTT	CATSDMSLEERGLDTQYF
.	TRBV6-2/TRBV6-3	once	TRBJ1-2	TGTGCCAGCAGTTACTCTACAGGAGATAGTGGCTACACCTTC	CASSYSTGDSGYTF
.	TRBV7-6	.	TRBJ1-6	TGTGCCAGCAGAGACAGAACTAATACCAATTCACCCCTCCACTTT	CASRDRTNTNSPLHF
.	TRBV7-9	once	TRBJ1-2	TGTGCCAGCAGCTTAGAGGGCGCTAGATCAGAAGGCTACACCTTC	CASSLEGARSEGYTF
TRBD2	TRBV13	many	TRBJ2-1	TGTGCCAGCAGCTTGTGGGCGGGAGGATGGTCGAAGTCCTACAATGAGCAGTTCTTC	CASSLWAGGWSKSYNEQFF
.	TRBV4-1	few	TRBJ2-7	TGCGCCAGCAGCCAGGCTGAGGGACAATCCTACGAGCAGTACTTC	CASSQAEGQSYEQYF
TRBD1	TRBV5-5	once	TRBJ1-1	TGTGCCAGCAGCTTGGGGACAGGGAAGTTCAACACTGAAGCTTTCTTT	CASSLGTGKFNTEAFF
TRBD2	TRBV6-4	.	TRBJ2-1	TGTGCCAGCAGTCGGGAGGACTGGGCGGGCTACAATGAGCAGTTCTTC	CASSREDWAGYNEQFF
.	TRBV7-9	.	TRBJ1-1	TGTGCCAGCAGTCCATCCCCCCCCCAGGGGCCTGAAGCTTTCTTT	CASSPSPPQGPEAFF
.	TRBV27	.	TRBJ2-5	TGTGCCAGCAGTTCAATCTTGGGGACCCTACCCGAAGAGACCCAGTACTTC	CASSSILGTLPEETQYF
TRBD2	TRBV4-1	few	TRBJ2-5	TGCGCCAGCAGCCAAGGGGAGGGTTACGGGCAGTACTTC	CASSQGEGYGQYF
TRBD1	TRBV6-6	few	TRBJ2-7	TGTGCCATAGGGGACAGGGCCTACGAGCAGTACTTC	CAIGDRAYEQYF
.	TRBV6-5	.	TRBJ1-5	TGTGCCAGCAGTTACTCGGGGGGCGAACAGCCCCAGCATTTT	CASSYSGGEQPQHF
.	TRBV24-1	few	TRBJ2-1	TGTGCCACCAGTGATCCACCAGGAGCGCCGGAGCAGTTCTTC	CATSDPPGAPEQFF
.	TRBV7-9	few	TRBJ1-3	TGTGCCAGCAGCCAGAAATGGGGTTTATTTCAGGAGAACTCTGGAAACACCATATATTTT	CASSQKWGLFQENSGNTIYF
.	TRBV2	.	TRBJ2-7	TGTGCCAGCAGTGAGGGGCAGGTCTACGAGCAGTACTTC	CASSEGQVYEQYF
.	TRBV19	.	TRBJ1-1	TGTGCCACCAAAACCAGAGGGAATTCTGAAGCTTTCTTT	CATKTRGNSEAFF
.	TRBV7-2	.	TRBJ2-5	TGTGCCAGCAGCTTAAATGGAGCTCCTGAGACCCAGTACTTC	CASSLNGAPETQYF
TRBD1	TRBV10-3	many	TRBJ2-3	TGTGCCATCAGAAAGACAGGGGGCGCATCAGATACGCAGTATTTT	CAIRKTGGASDTQYF
.	TRBV7-8	once	TRBJ1-1	TGTGCCAGCAGCTTAAACGCCAAGAACACTGAAGCTTTCTTT	CASSLNAKNTEAFF
.	TRBV6-2/TRBV6-3	.	TRBJ1-5	TGTGCCAGCCATCCGTCTAGTGGGCTAGATCAGCCCCAGCATTTT	CASHPSSGLDQPQHF
TRBD2	TRBV20-1	few	TRBJ2-3	TGCAGTGCTAGAGTAGTAGCGGGGGTGAGCACAGATACGCAGTATTTT	CSARVVAGVSTDTQYF
.	TRBV20-1	.	TRBJ2-5	TGCAGTGCCAAGACCTCAGAGACCCAGTACTTC	CSAKTSETQYF
.	TRBV7-2	.	TRBJ2-1	TGTGCCAGCAGCGTGGGTCATCTTCCCGAAACGCAGTTCTTC	CASSVGHLPETQFF
TRBD1	TRBV5-5	.	TRBJ1-5	TGTGCCAGCAGTCCCGACAGGGTGAATAGCAATCAGCCCCAGCATTTT	CASSPDRVNSNQPQHF
.	TRBV12-3/TRBV12-4	.	TRBJ1-1	TGTGCCAGCAGTATAAGGGGTTGGACTGAAGCTTTCTTT	CASSIRGWTEAFF
.	TRBV3-1	.	TRBJ2-5	TGTGCCAGCAGCCAAGATCTAGGGGGACAGTACTTC	CASSQDLGGQYF
.	TRBV12-3/TRBV12-4	.	TRBJ1-3	TGTGCCAGCAGTCCCTGGGCCTCTGGAAACACCATATATTTT	CASSPWASGNTIYF
.	TRBV5-5	few	TRBJ2-1	TGTGCCAGCAGCTTGGCGGCTAGCGCCTACAATGAGCAGTTCTTC	CASSLAASAYNEQFF
.	TRBV10-3	.	TRBJ2-1	TGTGCCATCAGTGAGTCTGTGGGAGAGTCTGAGCAGTTCTTC	CAISESVGESEQFF
TRBD2	TRBV12-3/TRBV12-4	few	TRBJ2-3	TGTGCCGGCAGTTTCACTAGCGGGGGGACAGATACGCAGTATTTT	CAGSFTSGGTDTQYF
TRBD1	TRBV12-3/TRBV12-4	.	TRBJ1-1	TGTGCCAGCAGTCGGAACGGACAGGCTGTTGATTTCTTT	CASSRNGQAVDFF
.	TRBV20-1	few	TRBJ2-1	TGCAGTGCTAGAGATCCAGGGGCGCCGGGGGTCAATGAGCAGTTCTTC	CSARDPGAPGVNEQFF
TRBD1	TRBV13	.	TRBJ2-3	TGTGCCAGCAGCCCTTCCGGGACAGAAACAGATACGCAGTATTTT	CASSPSGTETDTQYF
.	TRBV12-3/TRBV12-4	.	TRBJ1-4	TGTGCCAGCAGCCCCTTGGGGGGACATAATGAAAAACTGTTTTTT	CASSPLGGHNEKLFF
TRBD1	TRBV5-1	.	TRBJ1-1	TGCGCCAGCAGCGAGACGACAGGGAGGGTGGCTGAAGCTTTCTTT	CASSETTGRVAEAFF
.	TRBV30	few	TRBJ1-4	TGTGCCTGGAGGTTCTCAACCCACGGGACCTGGGACGAAAAACTGTTTTTT	CAWRFSTHGTWDEKLFF
TRBD1	TRBV6-5	.	TRBJ2-1	TGTGCCAGCAGCCCGGACAGGGACCCCTACAATGAGCAGTTCTTC	CASSPDRDPYNEQFF
.	TRBV7-9	many	TRBJ1-4	TGTGCCAGCAGCTTAGAGGGAGAAAAACTGTTTTTT	CASSLEGEKLFF
.	TRBV27	.	TRBJ2-7	TGTGCCAGCAGTTTATCTGCTTATTCAGACGAGCAGTACTTC	CASSLSAYSDEQYF
.	TRBV5-1	.	TRBJ2-4	TGCGCCAGCAGCTTGGGACAGACGATGGGAGACATTCAGTACTTC	CASSLGQTMGDIQYF
.	TRBV29-1	few	TRBJ1-3	TGCAGCGTTGTTCAAGTGGGGGGAAACACCATATATTTT	CSVVQVGGNTIYF
TRBD1	TRBV7-8	.	TRBJ1-6	TGTGCCAGCAGCGGGGACAGGGCCAATTCACCCCTCCACTTT	CASSGDRANSPLHF
.	TRBV29-1	.	TRBJ1-1	TGCAGCGCCGGTGGGGGGACGAACACTGAAGCTTTCTTT	CSAGGGTNTEAFF
TRBD1	TRBV9	many	TRBJ2-5	TGTGCCAGCAGCGCGTACAATGGACAGGGGAATTTAGAGACCCAGTACTTC	CASSAYNGQGNLETQYF
.	TRBV7-9	.	TRBJ2-4	TGTGCCAGCAGCTCTTCGCTAGACGGCATTCAGTACTTC	CASSSSLDGIQYF
TRBD2	TRBV20-1	.	TRBJ2-5	TGCAGTGCCCCAGCGGGAGGGAAACAAGAGACCCAGTACTTC	CSAPAGGKQETQYF
.	TRBV24-1	.	TRBJ2-1	TGTGCCACCAGCGATTCAAAGGGGAGTGGGGATGAGCAGTTCTTC	CATSDSKGSGDEQFF
TRBD2	TRBV6-6	few	TRBJ2-2	TGTGCCAGCCTCGGACTAGCGGGGGGGAAGAACACCGGGGAGCTGTTTTTT	CASLGLAGGKNTGELFF